A selection of T cell receptor beta chains follows, all from one sample in a study of molecular identifiers for immune sequencing clone quantification. TCRdb reprocessed the PCR reads via MiXCR and lists one record per CDR3 protein. The sample contains over 70,000 distinct CDR3 sequences, 20% to 25% of which appear only once. What was sequenced was naive CD8+ T cells from blood, with Jurkat cell RNA spiked in. The receptor set was obtained from a human donor in good health. Some libraries in this study had Jurkat cell RNA spiked in. The CDR3 runs from the conserved cysteine through the conserved F or W. The order of the fields is CDR3 DNA, CDR3 protein, V gene, D gene, J gene, clone size. A D gene is named only where the DNA matches it firmly. Rows give clone size only sometimes, using once, few, many, or a class for an expanded clone.

cdr3_nt: TGTGCCAGCAGTGCGGGAGTCCTCTACGAGCAGTACTTC
cdr3_aa: CASSAGVLYEQYF
v_call: TRBV6-1
d_call: -
j_call: TRBJ2-7
clone_size: many

cdr3_nt: TGTGCCACCAGGGCCCCACGTGGTAGCGGAGACAATGAGCAGTTCTTC
cdr3_aa: CATRAPRGSGDNEQFF
v_call: TRBV24-1
d_call: -
j_call: TRBJ2-1
clone_size: few

cdr3_nt: TGCGCCAGCAGCCTGGCTAGCGGGAGAAATGAGCAGTCCTTC
cdr3_aa: CASSLASGRNEQSF
v_call: TRBV5-1
d_call: TRBD2
j_call: TRBJ2-1
clone_size: -

cdr3_nt: TGTGCCAGCAGCACCTCAGATACGCAGTATTTT
cdr3_aa: CASSTSDTQYF
v_call: TRBV7-9
d_call: -
j_call: TRBJ2-3
clone_size: medium-sized

cdr3_nt: TGTGCCTGGAGTGTACTGCGGACACCTTATGGCTACACCTTC
cdr3_aa: CAWSVLRTPYGYTF
v_call: TRBV30
d_call: -
j_call: TRBJ1-2
clone_size: few

cdr3_nt: TGTGCCAGCAGCCAACTAGACAGGGTGTTAGATACGCAGTATTTT
cdr3_aa: CASSQLDRVLDTQYF
v_call: TRBV14
d_call: TRBD1
j_call: TRBJ2-3
clone_size: few

cdr3_nt: TGTGCCAGCAGTTCCCTAGCGGGAGGGCGGAATGAGCAGTTCTTC
cdr3_aa: CASSSLAGGRNEQFF
v_call: TRBV6-2/TRBV6-3
d_call: TRBD2
j_call: TRBJ2-1
clone_size: few

cdr3_nt: TGTGCCAGTAGTATAGGACGAACCGGGGAGCTGTTTTTT
cdr3_aa: CASSIGRTGELFF
v_call: TRBV19
d_call: -
j_call: TRBJ2-2
clone_size: -

cdr3_nt: TGTGCCAGCAGCTTAACTAGCGGGGCGTATAACCAAGAGACCCAGTACTTC
cdr3_aa: CASSLTSGAYNQETQYF
v_call: TRBV7-9
d_call: TRBD2
j_call: TRBJ2-5
clone_size: few

cdr3_nt: TGTACCAGCAGTCCTTTCCAGGGAGGTGAGCAGTTCTTC
cdr3_aa: CTSSPFQGGEQFF
v_call: TRBV9
d_call: -
j_call: TRBJ2-1
clone_size: -

cdr3_nt: TGTGCCAGCAGTTTATGGGGCGGGGGTCTCACAGATACGCAGTATTTT
cdr3_aa: CASSLWGGGLTDTQYF
v_call: TRBV27
d_call: TRBD2
j_call: TRBJ2-3
clone_size: few

cdr3_nt: TGTGCCAGCAGGACAAACAGGGGCGTCGGTTCACCCCTCCACTTT
cdr3_aa: CASRTNRGVGSPLHF
v_call: TRBV6-2/TRBV6-3
d_call: TRBD1
j_call: TRBJ1-6
clone_size: few

cdr3_nt: TGCGCCAGCAGCTTGGAAGGACAGAGCTCCTACGAGCAGTACTTC
cdr3_aa: CASSLEGQSSYEQYF
v_call: TRBV5-1
d_call: -
j_call: TRBJ2-7
clone_size: many

cdr3_nt: TGTGCCACCGACTCGGCCCAGGACACCTCCGAGCAGTACTTC
cdr3_aa: CATDSAQDTSEQYF
v_call: TRBV7-9
d_call: -
j_call: TRBJ2-7
clone_size: -

cdr3_nt: TGTGCCTGGGGGACAACAACTAGCACAGATACGCAGTATTTT
cdr3_aa: CAWGTTTSTDTQYF
v_call: TRBV30
d_call: -
j_call: TRBJ2-3
clone_size: many

cdr3_nt: TGTGCCAGCAGCGTAGTTTCGGACACCCGGGCTTTCTTT
cdr3_aa: CASSVVSDTRAFF
v_call: TRBV9
d_call: -
j_call: TRBJ1-1
clone_size: few

cdr3_nt: TGCGCCAGCAGCCCAGGGACAGGGAGCACAGATACGCAGTATTTT
cdr3_aa: CASSPGTGSTDTQYF
v_call: TRBV4-3
d_call: TRBD1
j_call: TRBJ2-3
clone_size: few

cdr3_nt: TGTGCCAGCAGTTTCTGGGGGAAAGATACGCAGTATTTT
cdr3_aa: CASSFWGKDTQYF
v_call: TRBV6-2/TRBV6-3
d_call: -
j_call: TRBJ2-3
clone_size: few

cdr3_nt: TGCAGTGCTCTCTCCGGAAGCTCCTACGAGCAGTACTTC
cdr3_aa: CSALSGSSYEQYF
v_call: TRBV20-1
d_call: -
j_call: TRBJ2-7
clone_size: -